The T cell receptor beta chain under discussion was sequenced for a study of blood T cell repertoires in COVID-19. Turning to the study itself: PBMCs, B-cell-depleted T cells, or T cells provided the cDNA or gDNA that made up the material.

V shed 4 bases and J shed 0 bases, with 12 bases lying between them. The CDR3 has 15 amino acids. Germline CDR1 and CDR2: SEHNR and FQNEAQ (reference sequence). Methods used by the authors: The authors estimated nucleated cell counts from reference gene primer amplification. TCRdb keeps only in-frame clones here, not all; method: immunoSEQ multiplex PCR. V, J and clone size are taken as reported in that table, and D and trimming were inferred from the DNA itself. This table holds roughly 220,000 clones, approximately 90% found once. Assignments of participants to cohorts depended upon their own reported clinical history.

The chain joins TRBV7-9 to TRBJ1-2; D is ambiguous. This receptor was obtained from a woman between 18 and 29 years old in a cohort exposed to, infected with or recovered from COVID-19 (not recorded which). Sequencing was done on a sample of PBMCs or T cells enriched from blood (not recorded which). CDR3 sequence: CASSSDRDPNYGYTF. CDR3 sequence (DNA): TGTGCCAGCAGCTCCGACCGGGATCCTAACTATGGCTACACCTTC.